The source of this T cell receptor (beta chain) is a study of T-cell reconstitution after alpha-beta-depleted transplantation in children. The CDR3 loop spans 13 amino acids. The ends were cut back, 4 bases at V and 5 bases at J, with 10 bases in the middle. Per the germline V gene, CDR1 is SGHRS and CDR2 is YFSETQ. This clonotype was counted a few times. Preparation of the TCRbeta library involved a method that used unique molecular identifiers. TCRdb itself ran the PCR reads through MiXCR, one entry per CDR3 protein. The repertoire holds 360,000 or so distinct CDR3 sequences, with around 20% as singletons.

The TCR originated in a human donor who donated a stem cell graft to a child with acute myeloid leukemia. The starting material was PBMCs from the stem cell graft donor, obtained from the stem cell graft. The rearrangement joins TRBV5-1 to TRBJ2-4; D is unresolved. The CDR3 region is CASSLHVENIQYF. CDR3 nucleotide sequence: TGCGCCAGCAGCCTTCATGTCGAAAACATTCAGTACTTC.